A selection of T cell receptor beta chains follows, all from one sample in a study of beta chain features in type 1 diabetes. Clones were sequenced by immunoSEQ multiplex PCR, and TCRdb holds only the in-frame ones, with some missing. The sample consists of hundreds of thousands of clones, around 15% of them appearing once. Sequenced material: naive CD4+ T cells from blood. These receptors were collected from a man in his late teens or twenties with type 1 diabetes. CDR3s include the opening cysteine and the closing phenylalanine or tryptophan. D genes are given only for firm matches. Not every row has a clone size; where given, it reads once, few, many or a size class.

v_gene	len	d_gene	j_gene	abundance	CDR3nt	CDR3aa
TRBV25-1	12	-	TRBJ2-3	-	TGTGCCAGCAGTGTCCTAACAGATACGCAGTATTTT	CASSVLTDTQYF
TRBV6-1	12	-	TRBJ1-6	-	TGTGCCAGCAGTGAATGGGATTCACCCCTCCACTTT	CASSEWDSPLHF
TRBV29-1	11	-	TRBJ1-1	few	TGCAGCGCTGCAGAGAACACTGAAGCTTTCTTT	CSAAENTEAFF
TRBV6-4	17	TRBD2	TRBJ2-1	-	TGTGCCAGCAGTCGAGAGGGACTACTCTTTGACAGCAATGAGCAGTTCTTC	CASSREGLLFDSNEQFF
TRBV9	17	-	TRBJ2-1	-	TGTGCCAGCAGCGTAGTGCCCGGCGAGGGGAACTACAATGAGCAGTTCTTC	CASSVVPGEGNYNEQFF
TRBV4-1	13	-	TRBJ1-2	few	TGCGCCAGCAGCCAAGACAACAGTGGAGGCTACACCTTC	CASSQDNSGGYTF
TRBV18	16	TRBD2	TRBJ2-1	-	TGTGCCAGCTCACCCCCTAGCGGGGTTTCCTACAATGAGCAGTTCTTC	CASSPPSGVSYNEQFF
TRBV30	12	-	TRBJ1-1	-	TGTGCCTGGAACGTAGGTGGCACTGAAGCTTTCTTT	CAWNVGGTEAFF
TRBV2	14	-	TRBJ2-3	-	TGTGCCAGCAAGTCGGGCCGGGGCACAGATACGCAGTATTTT	CASKSGRGTDTQYF
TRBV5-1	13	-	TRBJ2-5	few	TGCGCCAGCAGCCCAGAGGGGCAAGAGACCCAGTACTTC	CASSPEGQETQYF
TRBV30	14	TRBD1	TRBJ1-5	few	TGTGCCTGGAGTCTGGGGACAGGGGGGCAGCCCCAGCATTTT	CAWSLGTGGQPQHF
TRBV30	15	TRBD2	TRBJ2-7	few	TGTGCCTGGGGGACTAGCGGGCCTGGCACATACGAGCAGTACTTC	CAWGTSGPGTYEQYF
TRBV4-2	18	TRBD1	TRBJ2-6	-	TGTGCCAGCAGCCAACGGACAGGAGACTCGACCGTGGCCAACGTCCTGACTTTC	CASSQRTGDSTVANVLTF
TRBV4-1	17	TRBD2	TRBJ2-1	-	TGCGCCAGCAGCCAAAGTCCGGCGGGGGTAGAATACAATGAGCAGTTCTTC	CASSQSPAGVEYNEQFF
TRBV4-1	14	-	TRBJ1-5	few	TGCGCCAGCAGCCAAGATATGATGTATCAGCCCCAGCATTTT	CASSQDMMYQPQHF
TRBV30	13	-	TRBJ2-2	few	TGTGCCTGGAGTTCAGGGATCACCGGGGAGCTGTTTTTT	CAWSSGITGELFF
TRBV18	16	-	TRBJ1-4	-	TGTGCCAGCTCCCGGGGACCCATTCTTGATAATGAAAAACTGTTTTTT	CASSRGPILDNEKLFF
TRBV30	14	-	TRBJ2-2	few	TGTGCCTGGGCCGCCCGCGGACAGCACGGGGAGCTGTTTTTT	CAWAARGQHGELFF
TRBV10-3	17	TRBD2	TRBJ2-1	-	TGTGCCATCAGGGGCATAGCGGGGACGAGCTCCTACAATGAGCAGTTCTTC	CAIRGIAGTSSYNEQFF
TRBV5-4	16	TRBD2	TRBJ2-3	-	TGTGCCAGCAGCCCTACATCAGCGGGGGGGCCTGATACGCAGTATTTT	CASSPTSAGGPDTQYF
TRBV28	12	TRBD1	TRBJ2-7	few	TGTGCCAGCAGCCCCGGACAGGGGGCGTTATTCTTC	CASSPGQGALFF
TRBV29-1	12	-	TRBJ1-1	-	TGCAGCGTAACTCCAGGGGACACTGAAGCTTTCTTT	CSVTPGDTEAFF
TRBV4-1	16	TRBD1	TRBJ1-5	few	TGCGCCAGCAGCCAAGATGGGACAGGGGGCCTTCAGCCCCAGCATTTT	CASSQDGTGGLQPQHF
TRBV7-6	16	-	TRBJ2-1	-	TGTGCCAGCAGCTCAAGCGCCCCTTTTTCCTACAATGAGCAGTTCTTC	CASSSSAPFSYNEQFF
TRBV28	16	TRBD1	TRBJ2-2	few	TGTGCCAGCACCTTAGGACAGGGGGGTATCACCGGGGAGCTGTTTTTT	CASTLGQGGITGELFF